This T cell receptor (beta chain) was sequenced for a study of T cells in Graves' hyperthyroidism and ophthalmopathy. Study information: Peripheral blood was drawn at first diagnosis, prior to all treatment. The study, taken as a whole, reports: Among clonotypes expanded in thyroid above 0.001, most were also found in blood.

Trimming removed 7 bases from V and 3 bases from J, with 9 bases in between. The CDR3 has 12 amino acids. Amplified regions were TCR beta CDR3 sequences from RNA transcripts. During a first-round RT-PCR of the TCR CDR3, the HTBI primer set was used. MiXCR, run by TCRdb on the multiplex PCR reads, gives a single entry per CDR3 protein. The sample shows about 640,000 distinct CDR3 sequences, less than 25% of them seen only once. This clonotype appeared a few times. Antigen: not known. V and J are TRBV12-3 or TRBV12-4 and TRBJ1-1; no firm D call. The specimen sequenced was blood. This clonotype originated in a man younger than 45 with Graves' ophthalmopathy. The CDR3 nucleotides read TGTGCCAGCACCCTCCCCGACACTGAAGCTTTCTTT. Its protein is CASTLPDTEAFF.